The next 2 T cell receptor beta chains were all read from a single sample in a study of shared clonotypes between healthy human individuals. Only in-frame clones appear in the TCRdb table, and some are missing; sequencing was by immunoSEQ multiplex PCR. Of 2,500,000 or so clones listed, more than 90% are singletons. The material sequenced was naive CD4+ T cells sorted from blood. Subset noted: CD45RA+ positively selected. These receptors were collected from a man in his late teens or twenties in good health.

Worth noting for this clone: At the DNA level, this CDR3 is encoded by other sequences in the same sample as well. The chain is built from TRBV6-5 and TRBJ1-3; a possible D gene is TRBD1 (5 bases). This CDR3 has 14 amino acids. V was trimmed by 0 bases and J by 2 bases, leaving 5 bases between them. Germline V gives CDR1 MNHEY, CDR2 SVGAGI. The CDR3 DNA sequence: TGTGCCAGCAGTTACTCGACAGCTGGAAACACCATATATTTT. Encoded protein: CASSYSTAGNTIYF.

The chain employs TRBV6-5 and TRBJ2-7; 9 bases fit TRBD1. Germline-derived CDR1 and CDR2 are MNHEY and SVGAGI. The CDR3 has 15 residues. With V trimmed by 8 bases and J by 5 bases, 13 bases remained unmatched. The CDR3 DNA follows: TGTGCCAGCTTTCCCTTGGGACAGGGAGGCAACGAGCAGTACTTC. Its translation: CASFPLGQGGNEQYF.